These T cell receptor beta chains were read from a single sample in a study of blood T cell repertoires in COVID-19. Measured with immunoSEQ multiplex PCR; TCRdb has only the in-frame clones, and not every one. The sample lists around 250,000 clones; 80% to 90% were seen once. Material: PBMCs or T cells enriched from blood (not recorded which). Receptors were obtained from a woman aged 50 to 65 who had recovered from COVID-19. Each CDR3 is given with its conserved first and last residue. D genes are given only for firm matches. Expanded clones get a size class; other rows say once, few or many, or leave the size out.

clone_size	v_call	j_call	d_call	cdr3_nt	cdr3_aa
-	TRBV7-9	TRBJ2-3	TRBD1	TGTGCCAGCAGCTCGGACAGGCTAAGCACAGATACGCAGTATTTT	CASSSDRLSTDTQYF
-	TRBV7-9	TRBJ1-2	TRBD1	TGTGCCAGCAGCTCTAGTGGTAGGGGGCGAGGAGGGCTTAACTATGGCTACACCTTC	CASSSSGRGRGGLNYGYTF
-	TRBV4-2	TRBJ1-2	-	TGTGCCAGCAGCCAAGGAGAGCTGAGGGACTATGGCTACACCTTC	CASSQGELRDYGYTF
-	TRBV6-5	TRBJ1-3	-	TGTGCCAGCAGTCCGACAGACTCTGGAAACACCATATATTTT	CASSPTDSGNTIYF
-	TRBV18	TRBJ2-5	TRBD1	TGTGCCAGCTCAGCTCCCGGGACAGGGGGCGCGTTTAAAGAGACCCAGTACTTC	CASSAPGTGGAFKETQYF
-	TRBV7-9	TRBJ2-7	TRBD2	TGTGCCAGCATGTTGCGGGAGGGCACCTTAAGGAACGAGCAGTACTTC	CASMLREGTLRNEQYF
-	TRBV19	TRBJ2-2	-	TGTGCCAGTAGTATTAACGATCATACATTCACCGGGGAGCTGTTTTTT	CASSINDHTFTGELFF
-	TRBV7-9	TRBJ1-2	-	TGTGCCAGCAGCCCGAAGGAGGGCTACACCTTC	CASSPKEGYTF
-	TRBV7-6	TRBJ2-1	-	TGTGCCAGCAGCCCCTCAGGGGCCCTGTCCTACAATGAGCAGTTCTTC	CASSPSGALSYNEQFF
-	TRBV18	TRBJ1-5	TRBD1	TGTGCCAGCTCACCGGCCGGGACAGGGGGTGGGCAGCCCCAGCATTTT	CASSPAGTGGGQPQHF
-	TRBV7-6	TRBJ2-1	TRBD2	TGTGCCAGCAGCTCCGGGACTAGCCCACATGAGCAGTTCTTC	CASSSGTSPHEQFF
-	TRBV29-1	TRBJ2-5	TRBD1	TGCAGCGTTGTAGCAGGGGGCTGGGAGACCCAGTACTTC	CSVVAGGWETQYF
-	TRBV28	TRBJ1-4	TRBD1	TGTGCCAGCAGTGGACCTGGGACAGGTCAAAAACTGTTTTTT	CASSGPGTGQKLFF
-	TRBV28	TRBJ2-4	TRBD2	TGTGCCAGCAGTTTCGACGGGAGGGCCAAAAACATTCAGTACTTC	CASSFDGRAKNIQYF
-	TRBV24-1	TRBJ1-1	TRBD1	TGTGCCACCAGTGATACAGACAGGGACACTGAAGCTTTCTTT	CATSDTDRDTEAFF
-	TRBV7-9	TRBJ1-1	-	TGTGCCAGCAGTAATGGACAGATCCCTGAAGCTTTCTTT	CASSNGQIPEAFF
-	TRBV9	TRBJ1-1	-	TGTGCCAGCAGCGTAGACGGGACACCTAACACTGAAGCTTTCTTT	CASSVDGTPNTEAFF
few	TRBV6-5	TRBJ1-4	-	TGTGCCAGCATCCGACAGGTTAATGAAAAACTGTTTTTT	CASIRQVNEKLFF
-	TRBV6-5	TRBJ1-2	TRBD1	TGTGCCAGCAGTAGACAGGGTTACGGCTACACCTTC	CASSRQGYGYTF
-	TRBV10-3	TRBJ1-3	TRBD1	TGTGCCACGGGGGACAGCAACTCTGGAAACACCATATATTTT	CATGDSNSGNTIYF
-	TRBV9	TRBJ1-6	-	TGTGCCAGCAGCGTAGCTCTATGGACCGAGGGATCACCCCTCCACTTT	CASSVALWTEGSPLHF
once	TRBV7-9	TRBJ2-7	-	TGTGCCAGCAGCTTATTGAGGGACTACGAGCAGTACTTC	CASSLLRDYEQYF
once	TRBV19	TRBJ1-2	TRBD1	TGTGCCAGTAGTACCCAGGGGGCGAGTGGCTACACCTTC	CASSTQGASGYTF
-	TRBV4-1	TRBJ2-5	TRBD2	TGCGCCAGCAGCCAACAACCGGGACTAGCGGGAGAAGAGACCCAGTACTTC	CASSQQPGLAGEETQYF
few	TRBV9	TRBJ2-3	TRBD2	TGTGCCAGCAGCGTAGGGGCGGGAGGGCCCCCAGATACGCAGTATTTT	CASSVGAGGPPDTQYF
-	TRBV3-1/TRBV3-2	TRBJ2-5	TRBD2	TGTGCCAGCAGCTCCTACGGGGAGGGAGTTGAGACCCAGTACTTC	CASSSYGEGVETQYF
-	TRBV7-9	TRBJ2-2	TRBD2	TGTGCCAGCAGCCCCGGACTAGCGGGGAACACCGGGGAGCTGTTTTTT	CASSPGLAGNTGELFF
-	TRBV5-1	TRBJ2-5	-	TGCGCCAGCAGCTTGAGTGGCAGGGAACAAGAGACCCAGTACTTC	CASSLSGREQETQYF
-	TRBV11-2	TRBJ2-1	TRBD2	TGTGCCAGCAGCTTAGGGACTAGCGAGTACAATGAGCAGTTCTTC	CASSLGTSEYNEQFF
-	TRBV3-1/TRBV3-2	TRBJ1-6	-	TGTGCCAGCAGCCACTCAGGGGATAATTCACCCCTCCACTTT	CASSHSGDNSPLHF
-	TRBV5-1	TRBJ1-4	TRBD1	TGCGCCAGCAGCACGACAGGGGGTTTGGGTAATGAAAAACTGTTTTTT	CASSTTGGLGNEKLFF
-	TRBV7-9	TRBJ2-6	TRBD1	TGTGCCAGCAGGCCCCGACAGGGTGTCTCTGGGGCCAACGTCCTGACTTTC	CASRPRQGVSGANVLTF
-	TRBV27	TRBJ2-6	-	TGTGCCAGCCTTGCGGGTAATTCTGGGGCCAACGTCCTGACTTTC	CASLAGNSGANVLTF
-	TRBV29-1	TRBJ1-2	-	TGCAGCGTTGAAGTCCAGGGAACCTATGGCTACACCTTC	CSVEVQGTYGYTF
-	TRBV3-1/TRBV3-2	TRBJ2-2	TRBD1	TGTGCCAGCAGCCCCCGGGACAGGGTGAACGGGGAGCTGTTTTTT	CASSPRDRVNGELFF
few	TRBV12-3/TRBV12-4	TRBJ1-1	-	TGTGCCAGCAGTTTAAACAGCGGACAGCAGCAGTTCTTT	CASSLNSGQQQFF
-	TRBV21-1	TRBJ1-1	-	TGTGCCAGCAGCACACCCTCCCAGGGGGTGAACACTGAAGCTTTCTTT	CASSTPSQGVNTEAFF
-	TRBV6-1	TRBJ1-1	-	TGTGCCAGCAGTGAAGCCGAGGGAAGGAACACTGAAGCTTTCTTT	CASSEAEGRNTEAFF
few	TRBV29-1	TRBJ1-2	-	TGCAGCGTCCCGTTGGCGAGTAGGACGGGAGGCTACACCTTC	CSVPLASRTGGYTF
-	TRBV19	TRBJ1-1	-	TGTGCCAGTAGTCCAAGGACAGTTTCTTATACTGAAGCTTTCTTT	CASSPRTVSYTEAFF
-	TRBV19	TRBJ1-2	-	TGTGCCAGTAGTCCTATGCAGGATCCCTATGGCTACACCTTC	CASSPMQDPYGYTF
once	TRBV11-2	TRBJ1-1	-	TGTGCCAGCAGCTCATACACTGAAGCTTTCTTT	CASSSYTEAFF
-	TRBV5-1	TRBJ2-1	-	TGCGCCAGCAGCTTGGGGAGCGGGCTCAATGAGCAGTTCTTC	CASSLGSGLNEQFF
-	TRBV7-9	TRBJ2-2	-	TGTGCCAGCAGCTTGGACTATGAAAACACCGGGGAGCTGTTTTTT	CASSLDYENTGELFF
-	TRBV15	TRBJ2-6	-	TGTGCCACCAGCAGGGCCCGGGATCTCTCTGGGGCCAACGTCCTGACTTTC	CATSRARDLSGANVLTF
-	TRBV29-1	TRBJ1-1	-	TGCAGCGTTGACAGGGGTCCTAGCACTGAAGCTTTCTTT	CSVDRGPSTEAFF
-	TRBV10-3	TRBJ2-7	TRBD1	TGTGCCATCAGCCCCCCGGGACAGTCCTACGAGCAGTACTTC	CAISPPGQSYEQYF
-	TRBV6-1	TRBJ2-7	TRBD1	TGTGCCAGCAGTGGAGGGCGTCCCGGGGACAGCAGCTACGAGCAGTACTTC	CASSGGRPGDSSYEQYF
once	TRBV28	TRBJ1-1	-	TGTGCCAGCAGGAGATCGGCTGAAGCTTTCTTT	CASRRSAEAFF